A selection of T cell receptor beta chains follows, all from one sample in a study of blood T cell repertoires in COVID-19. TCRdb's table, derived via immunoSEQ multiplex PCR, lists solely in-frame clones and lacks some. This table has fewer than 90,000 clones, roughly 80% appearing once. Material: peripheral blood. The receptor source for this set is a man in his 70s with COVID-19, enrolled during active disease. Both conserved end residues are part of each CDR3. Fields, in order: J gene, V gene, clone size, D gene, CDR3 DNA, CDR3 protein. The D gene is left open where the match is weak. Clone sizes are given selectively: once, few, many, or a class where the clone is expanded.

>TRBJ2-3|TRBV7-9|-|-
TGTGCCAGCAGCTTAAGGACAGTATTTAGCACAGATACGCAGTATTTT
CASSLRTVFSTDTQYF
>TRBJ1-5|TRBV28|-|TRBD1
TGTGCCAGCAGTAACCCGGGACAGGGGGCAAGCAATCAGCCCCAGCATTTT
CASSNPGQGASNQPQHF
>TRBJ2-2|TRBV9|once|-
TGTGCCAGCAGCGTAGAAATCGGCGGGGAGCTGTTTTTT
CASSVEIGGELFF
>TRBJ2-7|TRBV5-1|-|-
TGCGCCAGCAGCTTGTTTTGGACAACCTACGAGCAGTACTTC
CASSLFWTTYEQYF
>TRBJ2-5|TRBV24-1|-|TRBD1
TGTGCCACCAGTGATCGGACAGGGGGAGAGACCCAGTACTTC
CATSDRTGGETQYF
>TRBJ2-7|TRBV29-1|-|TRBD2
TGCAGCGTTGAGCTTGGCGGGGGACTCTACGAGCAGTACTTC
CSVELGGGLYEQYF
>TRBJ2-2|TRBV19|many|-
TGTGCCAGTAGTATCGTGGCAACGAACACCGGGGAGCTGTTTTTT
CASSIVATNTGELFF
>TRBJ1-2|TRBV28|-|-
TGTGCCAGCAGTTTGGAACGGAGCTATGGCTACACCTTC
CASSLERSYGYTF
>TRBJ2-3|TRBV7-3|-|TRBD1
TGTGCCAGCAGCCCCGGGACAGGGGGCTCCCTCGGAGATACGCAGTATTTT
CASSPGTGGSLGDTQYF
>TRBJ1-2|TRBV19|-|-
TGTGCCAGTAGTACTCGGACACCGTACTATGGCTACACCTTC
CASSTRTPYYGYTF
>TRBJ2-7|TRBV11-3|-|-
TGTGCCAGCAGCTTAGTCCCCCCCGACAGGTTCTACTACGAGCAGTACTTC
CASSLVPPDRFYYEQYF
>TRBJ2-7|TRBV11-3|-|-
TGTGCCAGCAGCCGAACCTCGACAGGAAGCGGTCTCTACGAGCAGTACTTC
CASSRTSTGSGLYEQYF
>TRBJ1-5|TRBV29-1|-|TRBD1
TGCAGCGCCGTGACAGGGGGAGAACAGCCCCAGCATTTT
CSAVTGGEQPQHF
>TRBJ2-7|TRBV6-2/TRBV6-3|-|TRBD1
TGTGCCAGCAGTTACCCAAGACAGGGCCTCACCTACGAGCAGTACTTC
CASSYPRQGLTYEQYF
>TRBJ2-1|TRBV25-1|-|-
TGTGCCAGCGCCACCCAGGGCCCGACCTACAATGAGCAGTTCTTC
CASATQGPTYNEQFF
>TRBJ2-6|TRBV9|few|-
TGTGCCAGCAGCGGCGACCTTGTAGCCAGCTCTGGGGCCAACGTCCTGACTTTC
CASSGDLVASSGANVLTF
>TRBJ1-2|TRBV7-9|-|-
TGTGCCAGCAGCTACAGGGATTTATATGGCTACACCTTC
CASSYRDLYGYTF
>TRBJ2-7|TRBV6-1|-|-
TGTGCCAGCAGTGAAGGGCGAGGACAGTCCTACGAGCAGTACTTC
CASSEGRGQSYEQYF
>TRBJ2-6|TRBV6-1|few|-
TGTGCCAGCAGTGAACCAGGGTCTGGGGCTGGGGCCAACGTCCTGACTTTC
CASSEPGSGAGANVLTF
>TRBJ1-1|TRBV28|once|TRBD1
TGTGCCAGCAGTCTTCCTACGACAGGGAGGACTGAAGCTTTCTTT
CASSLPTTGRTEAFF
>TRBJ2-5|TRBV5-6|-|-
TGTGCCAGCAAAGCGCGAGAGACCCAGTACTTC
CASKARETQYF
>TRBJ1-6|TRBV7-2|-|TRBD1
TGTGCCAGCAGCCCGACAGGGGGTGGGGTCCCCTATAATTCACCCCTCCACTTT
CASSPTGGGVPYNSPLHF
>TRBJ1-2|TRBV7-9|-|TRBD1
TGTGCCAGCAGCGGCCTGGGACAGATTAACTATGGCTACACCTTC
CASSGLGQINYGYTF
>TRBJ2-7|TRBV19|medium-sized|TRBD2
TGTGCCAGTAGTATTGCTCTAGCGGACTACGAGCAGTACTTC
CASSIALADYEQYF
>TRBJ2-2|TRBV11-2|-|TRBD1
TGTGCCAGCATTAAACCCGACAGGGAAGCCACCGGGGAGCTGTTTTTT
CASIKPDREATGELFF
>TRBJ2-6|TRBV7-7|-|-
TGTGCCGTAGACTCTGGGGCCAACGTCCTGACTTTC
CAVDSGANVLTF
>TRBJ1-5|TRBV2|-|TRBD1
TGTGCCAGCAGAGCCCACAGGGGTACAGGGAATCAGCCCCAGCATTTT
CASRAHRGTGNQPQHF
>TRBJ2-7|TRBV23-1|many|-
TGCGCCCCCGACGAGCAGTACTTC
CAPDEQYF
>TRBJ2-1|TRBV12-5|few|-
TGTGCTAGTGGTTTGTTAGCGATAACCTCCTACAATGAGCAGTTCTTC
CASGLLAITSYNEQFF
>TRBJ1-5|TRBV28|few|-
TGTGCCACTAGAGTTAGCAATCAGCCCCAGCATTTT
CATRVSNQPQHF
>TRBJ1-2|TRBV4-3|few|-
TGCGCCAGCAGCCAAGATAATTTACCGAGGCAGCGACCGAACTATGGCTACACCTTC
CASSQDNLPRQRPNYGYTF
>TRBJ1-1|TRBV12-3/TRBV12-4|few|-
TGTGCCAGCAGTTTAGATGAGGTGACTGAAGCTTTCTTT
CASSLDEVTEAFF
>TRBJ2-5|TRBV3-1/TRBV3-2|-|-
TGTGCCAGCAGCCCCCAGCGACGGGAGACCCAGTACTTC
CASSPQRRETQYF
>TRBJ2-2|TRBV18|-|-
TGTGCCAGCTCAAGCTCGAACACCGGGGAGCTGTTTTTT
CASSSSNTGELFF
>TRBJ1-3|TRBV6-5|few|-
TGTGCCAGCAGTTACTCCCCAGGCTTCTCTGGAAACACCATATATTTT
CASSYSPGFSGNTIYF
>TRBJ2-7|TRBV27|-|-
TGTGCCAGCAGTTTAAAGATCAATGCAGCCTACGAGCAGTACTTC
CASSLKINAAYEQYF
>TRBJ2-7|TRBV6-1|-|-
TGTGCCAGCAGTCCAGACAGTTTATCCTACGAGCAGTACTTC
CASSPDSLSYEQYF
>TRBJ1-6|TRBV7-2|-|TRBD1
TGTGCCAGCAGGCGAGGGACAGACAGCTCCTATAATTCACCCCTCCACTTT
CASRRGTDSSYNSPLHF
>TRBJ1-4|TRBV5-4|-|TRBD1
TGTGCCAGCAGCTCACAGGGGGCGCGGGAAAAACTGTTTTTT
CASSSQGAREKLFF
>TRBJ2-7|TRBV3-1/TRBV3-2|-|-
TGTGCCAGCAGCCAAGGGGGGCTTGGGGCCTACGAGCAGTACTTC
CASSQGGLGAYEQYF
>TRBJ2-7|TRBV5-1|-|-
TGCGCCAGCAGCTTTCTGACACCCTCCTACGAGCAGTACTTC
CASSFLTPSYEQYF
>TRBJ1-2|TRBV5-1|-|-
TGCGCCAGCAGCTTTGCGGGGGCGACTAACTATGGCTACACCTTC
CASSFAGATNYGYTF
>TRBJ1-5|TRBV7-9|once|-
TGTGCCAGCAGCTTAGCGGAGTTAGGGGATCAGCCCCAGCATTTT
CASSLAELGDQPQHF
>TRBJ1-1|TRBV5-1|few|TRBD1
TGCGCCAGCAGCTTGGACCCGACAGGGATGAACACTGAAGCTTTCTTT
CASSLDPTGMNTEAFF
>TRBJ1-1|TRBV6-5|few|-
TGTGCCAGCAGTTACTCGACAGTGACCAGCCAGACTGAAGCTTTCTTT
CASSYSTVTSQTEAFF
>TRBJ1-4|TRBV4-2|-|-
TGTGCCAGCGGAATGCGGGGGCAAGATAATGAAAAACTGTTTTTT
CASGMRGQDNEKLFF
>TRBJ1-2|TRBV7-2|once|TRBD1
TGTGCCAGCAGCATTACAGGGGGGGGAGGCTACACCTTC
CASSITGGGGYTF
>TRBJ2-5|TRBV7-7|few|TRBD2
TGTGCCAGCAGCTTAGGGTGGACTAGCGGGATGGAGACCCAGTACTTC
CASSLGWTSGMETQYF
>TRBJ2-2|TRBV2|-|-
TGTGCCAGCAGAGTCCAAGGGGGTGCCGGGGAGCTGTTTTTT
CASRVQGGAGELFF
>TRBJ2-7|TRBV5-1|few|TRBD1
TGCGCCAGCAGCCCGGCAGGGGGCGAGCAGTACTTC
CASSPAGGEQYF
>TRBJ2-1|TRBV6-2/TRBV6-3|-|-
TGTGCCAGCAGTTATTTCGCGGAGTACAATGAGCAGTTCTTC
CASSYFAEYNEQFF
>TRBJ2-1|TRBV12-3/TRBV12-4|few|-
TGTGCCACCCAGGCCCGCAATGAGCAGTTCTTC
CATQARNEQFF
>TRBJ1-6|TRBV7-9|few|-
TGTGCCAGCAGCCCGGTAGGGGCGGTCTCCTATAATTCACCCCTCCACTTT
CASSPVGAVSYNSPLHF
>TRBJ2-7|TRBV11-2|-|TRBD1
TGTGCCAGCAGCTTAATCCTTATCTCCGGGACAGGGGGCGACGAGCAGTACTTC
CASSLILISGTGGDEQYF
>TRBJ1-5|TRBV7-9|many|-
TGTGCCAGCAGCCCCTCAGGCCAGGTCAATCAGCCCCAGCATTTT
CASSPSGQVNQPQHF
>TRBJ2-2|TRBV24-1|-|-
TGTGCCACCAGTGATTTTAGACAGCCGAACACCGGGGAGCTGTTTTTT
CATSDFRQPNTGELFF